This T cell receptor beta chain emerged from a study of tumor-infiltrating lymphocytes in primary liver carcinoma (dated by TCRdb to the late 2010s). Study-level background: The five patients, three men and two women aged 30 to 69 years, had hepatocellular carcinoma (four) or combined HCC and intrahepatic cholangiocarcinoma (one). The five patients had tumors of stage T1-T3 N0M0, with maximum diameters ranging from 4.2 to 10 cm. Samples yielded roughly 3.5 to 8 million productive TCRbeta reads; read depth did not differ significantly between tissue types. Across five regions of each liver tumor, along with adjacent normal tissue and blood, the study brought together TCRbeta repertoire sequencing, expression microarrays and whole-exome sequencing. A total of roughly 35 specimens from 5 patients went through TCRbeta repertoire sequencing, namely 25 tumor regions, 5 adjacent noncancerous liver tissues and 5 peripheral blood samples. Agilent mRNA microarray profiling was performed on the roughly 25 tumor region samples to relate TCRbeta repertoire diversity to the local molecular phenotype. Repertoires from technical replicates were highly reproducible, with mean shared-clone rates roughly 0.89 and correlation coefficients above 0.95. Study-wide findings and limitations: Only 4 or 5 patients were included in the study, and the authors note that the findings should be validated in a larger study. Because sequencing covered only the TCR beta chain and unpaired alpha chains were not captured, true repertoire diversity is likely underestimated. Repertoire overlap was found to be higher between tumor regions (mean about 35%) than between tumor-adjacent (around 17%) or tumor-blood (14%) pairs, consistent with antigen-driven expansion. Compared with blood, tumors had a significantly larger share of the repertoire taken up by the top 250 clones (p = 0.039). Only about 8-24% of top clones were present in all five regions of a tumor, suggesting spatial heterogeneity of tumor-infiltrating T cells. Bulk unsorted samples precluded comparing CD4+ and CD8+ T cell repertoires.

Total RNA and DNA were co-extracted from 20-30 mg of bulk tissue with the AllPrep DNA/RNA mini kit, without cell sorting. Between November 2015 and 2016, roughly five patients in China with histopathologically diagnosed primary liver carcinoma had surgical resection. Chronic HBV infection was present in the patients, and the patients were treatment-naive at sampling. Five spatially separated regions were sampled from each tumor: the superior, inferior, left-lateral and right-lateral poles, plus the tumor centre. According to histology, viable tumor cells made up more than 85% of every tumor sample. Each fresh piece of tumor and adjacent tissue was cut in two, with one half stored in RNAlater at -80 degrees C and the other half sent for histology. Regarding this clonotype: Its antigen target is currently unknown. One end of the junction does not line up with germline, which may come from a read error.

TCRbeta-specific cDNA was reverse-transcribed from 500 ng total RNA using a constant-region primer and ProtoScript II reverse transcriptase. Construction of the TCRbeta libraries relied on three nested rounds of multiplex PCR, following a slightly modified ARM-PCR procedure. Multiplex TRBV1-TRBV30 forward primers and a Cbeta reverse primer were used in the first two PCR rounds, each of which was run for roughly 10 cycles. Sample barcodes and Illumina adapters were attached in a final 25-cycle PCR using Deep VentR polymerase. Before sequencing, amplicons between 200 and 500 bp were purified from gel using a QIAquick gel extraction kit. The TCRbeta amplicons were sequenced with 250-bp paired-end reads on an Illumina HiSeq 2500. The authors processed their data as follows. Quality trimming of reads was performed with Trimmomatic v0.33, and paired reads were merged with FLASH v1.2.11 so that full CDR3 sequences could be recovered. V, D and J germline segments were assigned to the rearranged TCRbeta sequences by MiGEC v1.2.1b. VDJtools v1.0.0 computed clonotype statistics and Shannon-Wiener diversity indices. To reduce sampling bias, subsequent analyses other than the diversity analysis used only the 250 most abundant clonotypes in each sample. The public reads were quality trimmed at Q25 with fastp and then assembled into clones with MiXCR by TCRdb, keeping productive beta chains. Rows are combined by CDR3 protein, so each entry shows the most common genes and DNA. The V and J calls reflect TCRdb's pipeline rather than the authors' work. This sample is represented by 100,000 to 150,000 distinct CDR3 sequences; 64% of them were singletons. Of the sample, 8.4% falls within the top ten clones.

From the cysteine through the phenylalanine, the CDR3 covers 16 amino acids. The sequence is cut down to CDR3 DNA, 48 bases in frame from base 1. CDR1 and CDR2, per the germline V gene (reference sequence), are SGHNT and YYREEE. This TCR came from an older woman with primary liver carcinoma and hepatitis B virus infection. The specimen sequenced was liver tumor tissue from sampling region 3. The intended sense of this specimen's cell subset or site label: tumor region T3, left-lateral pole. Recombination linked TRBV5-4 to TRBJ1-1; the D segment could be TRBD1, given 5 matching bases. The bases are TGTGCCAGCAGCTTCGGACTTGGACGGGAGGACACTGAAACTATCTTT. Its translation reads: CASSFGLGREDTETIF.